These T cell receptor beta chains were read from a single sample in a study of blood T cell repertoires in COVID-19. Generated by immunoSEQ multiplex PCR, the TCRdb table keeps only in-frame clones and is missing some. The table lists over 100,000 clones, approximately 86% of them singletons, with about 10% in the top ten. Sample: peripheral blood. These receptors were obtained from a woman aged 70-85 years with COVID-19, enrolled during active disease. CDR3s include the opening cysteine and the closing phenylalanine or tryptophan. The order of the fields is J gene, clone size, V gene, D gene, CDR3 DNA, CDR3 protein. A D gene is named only where the DNA matches it firmly. Expanded clones get a size class; other rows say once, few or many, or leave the size out.

j_call: TRBJ1-4
clone_size: NA
v_call: TRBV5-1
d_call: TRBD1
cdr3_nt: TGCGCCAGCAGCACCAGGGGGCGTCGAGATGAAAAACTGTTTTTT
cdr3_aa: CASSTRGRRDEKLFF

j_call: TRBJ1-2
clone_size: few
v_call: TRBV3-1/TRBV3-2
d_call: NA
cdr3_nt: TGTGCCAGCAGCCAAGGCAGGAACTATGGCTACACCTTC
cdr3_aa: CASSQGRNYGYTF

j_call: TRBJ2-1
clone_size: NA
v_call: TRBV5-4
d_call: NA
cdr3_nt: TGTGCCAGCAGCGAGATATCGAACAATGAGCAGTTCTTC
cdr3_aa: CASSEISNNEQFF

j_call: TRBJ1-4
clone_size: NA
v_call: TRBV19
d_call: NA
cdr3_nt: TGTGCCAGTAGGATACAGGGCCGAGGGGGTAATGAAAAACTGTTTTTT
cdr3_aa: CASRIQGRGGNEKLFF

j_call: TRBJ1-1
clone_size: NA
v_call: TRBV9
d_call: NA
cdr3_nt: TGTGCCAGCAGCGTACCGTTTGGAGGGAACACTGAAGCTTTCTTT
cdr3_aa: CASSVPFGGNTEAFF

j_call: TRBJ2-7
clone_size: few
v_call: TRBV28
d_call: NA
cdr3_nt: TGTGCCAGCAGCTTGGACAGCGACGAGCAGTACTTC
cdr3_aa: CASSLDSDEQYF

j_call: TRBJ1-5
clone_size: NA
v_call: TRBV12-3/TRBV12-4
d_call: NA
cdr3_nt: TGTGCCAGCAGTTTGAGCGACCAGCCCCAGCATTTT
cdr3_aa: CASSLSDQPQHF

j_call: TRBJ2-2
clone_size: NA
v_call: TRBV7-9
d_call: TRBD1
cdr3_nt: TGTGCCAGCAGCCCCCGGACAGGGGAATCTACCGGGGAGCTGTTTTTT
cdr3_aa: CASSPRTGESTGELFF

j_call: TRBJ1-2
clone_size: NA
v_call: TRBV18
d_call: NA
cdr3_nt: TGTGCCAGCTCAGCGGCGCATGCGACGGGGGGCTACACCTTC
cdr3_aa: CASSAAHATGGYTF

j_call: TRBJ1-4
clone_size: NA
v_call: TRBV6-5
d_call: NA
cdr3_nt: TGTGCCAGCAGTCCCTACGCAACTAATGAAAAACTGTTTTTT
cdr3_aa: CASSPYATNEKLFF

j_call: TRBJ2-5
clone_size: NA
v_call: TRBV2
d_call: NA
cdr3_nt: TGTGCCCGAAGACAAGGGGAAGGGGCCGGGGAGACCCAGTACTTC
cdr3_aa: CARRQGEGAGETQYF

j_call: TRBJ1-6
clone_size: NA
v_call: TRBV7-2
d_call: TRBD1
cdr3_nt: TGTGCCAGCAGCTTAGTTGGCCCAGGGGGCCGAAATAATTCACCCCTCCACTTT
cdr3_aa: CASSLVGPGGRNNSPLHF

j_call: TRBJ2-7
clone_size: NA
v_call: TRBV5-1
d_call: NA
cdr3_nt: TGCGCCAGCAGCCCGGAGGGACAGATAGCGCTCTACGAGCAGTACTTC
cdr3_aa: CASSPEGQIALYEQYF

j_call: TRBJ2-7
clone_size: NA
v_call: TRBV2
d_call: NA
cdr3_nt: TGTGCCAGCAGCCTTCGTGGGGGGGCGGTTGAGCAGTACTTC
cdr3_aa: CASSLRGGAVEQYF

j_call: TRBJ2-7
clone_size: NA
v_call: TRBV28
d_call: NA
cdr3_nt: TGTGCCAGCAGTTTATTGGCAGGGCCTGATTTGGAGCAGTACTTC
cdr3_aa: CASSLLAGPDLEQYF

j_call: TRBJ2-2
clone_size: NA
v_call: TRBV3-1/TRBV3-2
d_call: NA
cdr3_nt: TGTGCCAGCAGCCAAGGGAGAGGCACCGGGGAGCTGTTTTTT
cdr3_aa: CASSQGRGTGELFF

j_call: TRBJ1-6
clone_size: NA
v_call: TRBV1
d_call: NA
cdr3_nt: TGCACCAGCAGCCAGGCGACCCGACACAGGGGGTTTTCACCCCTCCACTTT
cdr3_aa: CTSSQATRHRGFSPLHF

j_call: TRBJ1-6
clone_size: NA
v_call: TRBV18
d_call: TRBD1
cdr3_nt: TGTGCCAGCTCATTAACCCAGGGGGCATCCTATAATTCACCCCTCCACTTT
cdr3_aa: CASSLTQGASYNSPLHF

j_call: TRBJ2-1
clone_size: NA
v_call: TRBV7-7
d_call: NA
cdr3_nt: TGTGCTAGCAGCTCCTCCAGACAGGTGAATGAGCAGTTCTTC
cdr3_aa: CASSSSRQVNEQFF

j_call: TRBJ1-5
clone_size: NA
v_call: TRBV6-5
d_call: NA
cdr3_nt: TGTGCCAGCAGATTGGACACAGGTCCCAATCAGCCCCAGCATTTT
cdr3_aa: CASRLDTGPNQPQHF

j_call: TRBJ1-5
clone_size: NA
v_call: TRBV5-5
d_call: NA
cdr3_nt: TGTGCCAGCAGCTTGGGTCCGCACTCCAATCAGCCCCAGCATTTT
cdr3_aa: CASSLGPHSNQPQHF

j_call: TRBJ1-6
clone_size: NA
v_call: TRBV9
d_call: NA
cdr3_nt: TGTGCCAGCAGCGTAAACGGACAGCGGAATTCACCCCTCCACTTT
cdr3_aa: CASSVNGQRNSPLHF

j_call: TRBJ2-3
clone_size: NA
v_call: TRBV3-1/TRBV3-2
d_call: TRBD2
cdr3_nt: TGTGCCAGCAGCCCTATAGCGGGGGGGACAGATACGCAGTATTTT
cdr3_aa: CASSPIAGGTDTQYF

j_call: TRBJ2-7
clone_size: NA
v_call: TRBV5-1
d_call: NA
cdr3_nt: TGCGCCAGCAGCTTGGGCGGGGAGAACTCCTACGAGCAGTACTTC
cdr3_aa: CASSLGGENSYEQYF

j_call: TRBJ2-5
clone_size: NA
v_call: TRBV3-1/TRBV3-2
d_call: NA
cdr3_nt: TGTGCCAGCAGCTCCGCCCCGGGAGCCGATGAGACCCAGTACTTC
cdr3_aa: CASSSAPGADETQYF

j_call: TRBJ2-2
clone_size: NA
v_call: TRBV5-4
d_call: NA
cdr3_nt: TGTGCCAGCAGCTTGGCAGGGTACACCGGGGAGCTGTTTTTT
cdr3_aa: CASSLAGYTGELFF

j_call: TRBJ2-5
clone_size: NA
v_call: TRBV5-1
d_call: TRBD1
cdr3_nt: TGCGCCAGCCGGACAGGGATGCAAGAGACCCAGTACTTC
cdr3_aa: CASRTGMQETQYF

j_call: TRBJ2-1
clone_size: few
v_call: TRBV7-9
d_call: TRBD1
cdr3_nt: TGTGCCAGCAGCCCATCCGGGACAGGGGGCATAGGTGAGCAGTTCTTC
cdr3_aa: CASSPSGTGGIGEQFF

j_call: TRBJ1-2
clone_size: NA
v_call: TRBV12-2
d_call: NA
cdr3_nt: TGTGCAAGTCGCTTACACAGGGGGTATGGCTACACCTTC
cdr3_aa: CASRLHRGYGYTF

j_call: TRBJ2-1
clone_size: NA
v_call: TRBV5-6
d_call: NA
cdr3_nt: TGTGCCAGCAGCTTGATAGGCGGTGAGCAGTTCTTC
cdr3_aa: CASSLIGGEQFF

j_call: TRBJ2-7
clone_size: NA
v_call: TRBV19
d_call: TRBD2
cdr3_nt: TGTGCCAGTAGCGCGGGGGTGCGGGAGCAGTACTTC
cdr3_aa: CASSAGVREQYF

j_call: TRBJ2-2
clone_size: once
v_call: TRBV11-2
d_call: TRBD2
cdr3_nt: TGTGCCAGCAGCTCGCTAGCGGGGGTGGGGAACACCGGGGAGCTGTTTTTT
cdr3_aa: CASSSLAGVGNTGELFF

j_call: TRBJ1-6
clone_size: NA
v_call: TRBV7-9
d_call: TRBD1
cdr3_nt: TGTGCCAGCAGCCTAACCGGGACAGGGGAATCACCCCTCCACTTT
cdr3_aa: CASSLTGTGESPLHF

j_call: TRBJ1-6
clone_size: NA
v_call: TRBV27
d_call: NA
cdr3_nt: TGTGCCAGCAGTTTATCCGACAGGACCCCCCTCCACTTT
cdr3_aa: CASSLSDRTPLHF

j_call: TRBJ1-6
clone_size: NA
v_call: TRBV18
d_call: NA
cdr3_nt: TGTGCCAGCTCACCCCCAAGGGGAGGAGGGGCTAATTCACCCCTCCACTTT
cdr3_aa: CASSPPRGGGANSPLHF

j_call: TRBJ2-1
clone_size: large
v_call: TRBV9
d_call: NA
cdr3_nt: TGTGCCAGCAGCACTGGGGCTAGCGCCTACAATGAGCAGTTCTTC
cdr3_aa: CASSTGASAYNEQFF

j_call: TRBJ2-4
clone_size: NA
v_call: TRBV5-1
d_call: NA
cdr3_nt: TGCGCCAGCAGCTCTGAGGGAGGCAAAAACATTCAGTACTTC
cdr3_aa: CASSSEGGKNIQYF

j_call: TRBJ1-2
clone_size: NA
v_call: TRBV7-2
d_call: NA
cdr3_nt: TGTGCCAGCAGCTTAGGTATACTTGATGGCTACACCTTC
cdr3_aa: CASSLGILDGYTF

j_call: TRBJ2-3
clone_size: NA
v_call: TRBV2
d_call: TRBD2
cdr3_nt: TGTGCCAGCACAAAAGCGGGGGCCGGAGATACGCAGTATTTT
cdr3_aa: CASTKAGAGDTQYF

j_call: TRBJ1-2
clone_size: NA
v_call: TRBV7-9
d_call: NA
cdr3_nt: TGTGCCAGCAGCTTAGCCGGGACTGATTATGGCTACACCTTC
cdr3_aa: CASSLAGTDYGYTF

j_call: TRBJ2-1
clone_size: NA
v_call: TRBV15
d_call: NA
cdr3_nt: TGTGCCACCAGCGGTAACCAGGGGAGAGGTATTCTTGAGCAGTTCTTC
cdr3_aa: CATSGNQGRGILEQFF

j_call: TRBJ1-6
clone_size: NA
v_call: TRBV19
d_call: TRBD1
cdr3_nt: TGTGCCAGTAGGACCGGGACAGGGACGGACTATAATTCACCCCTCCACTTT
cdr3_aa: CASRTGTGTDYNSPLHF

j_call: TRBJ1-1
clone_size: NA
v_call: TRBV7-9
d_call: NA
cdr3_nt: TGTGCCAGCAGCGAAACAGGGAGGGCGGCTTTCTTT
cdr3_aa: CASSETGRAAFF